Each of the 13 T cell receptor beta chains below was sequenced from the same sample in a study of shared clonotypes between healthy human individuals. Measured with immunoSEQ multiplex PCR; TCRdb has only the in-frame clones, and not every one. Seen here are some 550,000 clones, less than 98% observed once, and the top ten hold about 0.057%. The specimen was naive CD4+ T cells sorted from blood. Stated subset: CD45RA+ positively selected. These receptors were obtained from a woman aged 25 to 39 in good health.

This clone was observed a handful of times. This chain uses TRBV6-5 with TRBJ2-7; perhaps TRBD1 as D (6 bases). Germline CDR1 is MNHEY and CDR2 is SVGAGI. Trimming shortened V by 5 bases and J by 3 bases, and 11 bases separated the two germline ends. The CDR3 covers 13 residues. CDR3 loop: CASSQGLHYEQYF. In DNA, the CDR3 is TGTGCCAGCAGTCAGGGGCTCCACTACGAGCAGTACTTC.

To note about this clone: The identical CDR3 is also encoded by other nucleotide sequences in the sample. The V and J genes are TRBV7-2 and TRBJ2-7; possibly TRBD1 for D (6 bases). CDR1 is SGHTA and CDR2 is FQGNSA in the germline V gene. The V end was cut by 1 base, the J end by 5 bases, with 9 bases between. CDR3 length equals 13 residues. The CDR3 here is CASSLGRGDEQYF. Written as DNA, the CDR3 is TGTGCCAGCAGCTTAGGCAGGGGAGACGAGCAGTACTTC.

This clone occurred once. V usage is TRBV19 and J usage is TRBJ2-3, with D perhaps TRBD1 or TRBD2 (5 bases each). The CDR3 is 13 residues long. Trimming took 7 bases from V and 5 from J, leaving 13 bases between them. In germline, CDR1 is LNHDA, CDR2 SQIVND (reference sequence). CDR3 DNA sequence: TGTGCCAGTAATAGAGGGGCGGGAGATACGCAGTATTTT. The encoded protein is CASNRGAGDTQYF.

A single count supports this clone. The rearrangement links TRBV4-2 to TRBJ2-7, with 11 bases that match TRBD2. V was clipped by 2 bases and J by 4 bases; unmatched bases: 1. Germline-derived CDR1 and CDR2 are LGHNA and YNFKEQ. The length of the CDR3 is 14 residues. CDR3 residues: CASSQIAGGYEQYF. In DNA, the CDR3 is TGTGCCAGCAGCCAAATAGCGGGAGGGTACGAGCAGTACTTC.

This clone appeared once. The CDR3 nucleotides read TGCGCCAGCAGCTCCCGGCAGGGGAATGGCTACACCTTC. Translated, it gives CASSSRQGNGYTF. V usage is TRBV5-1 and J usage is TRBJ1-2; D possibly corresponds to TRBD1 (6 bases). The V gene lost 3 bases and the J gene lost 6 bases, with 12 bases spanning the gap. The CDR3 sequence is 13 residues long. Germline V CDR1 and CDR2: SGHRS, YFSETQ. Using reference TRBV5-1 and TRBJ1-2 for the parts outside the CDR3, the full variable domain is KAGVTQTPRYLIKTRGQQVTLSCSPISGHRSVSWYQQTPGQGLQFLFEYFSETQRNKGNFPGRFSGRQFSNSRSEMNVSTLELGDSALYLCASSSRQGNGYTFGSGTRLTVV.

This rearrangement joins TRBV27 to TRBJ2-2, with TRBD1 matching 7 bases. Germline CDR1 is MNHEY and CDR2 is SMNVEV (reference sequence). V shed 5 bases and J 6 bases; nucleotides not matched to a gene: 9. The CDR3 has 15 residues. The CDR3: CASSRRTGDAGELFF. The CDR3 nucleotides are TGTGCCAGCAGTCGCCGGACAGGTGACGCCGGGGAGCTGTTTTTT.

The rearrangement uses TRBV18 and TRBJ2-3, with unresolved D. V dropped 3 bases and J dropped 5 bases, with 12 bases sitting between them. CDR3 length: 14 amino acids. Germline CDR1 and CDR2: KGHSH and LQKENI. In nucleotides, the CDR3 is TGTGCCAGCTCACCCAACCTAAATGGAGATACGCAGTATTTT. Encoded protein: CASSPNLNGDTQYF. The entire variable domain, with the rest obtained from reference TRBV18 and TRBJ2-3, is as follows: NAGVMQNPRHLVRRRGQEARLRCSPMKGHSHVYWYRQLPEEGLKFMVYLQKENIIDESGMPKERFSAEFPKEGPSILRIQQVVRGDSAAYFCASSPNLNGDTQYFGPGTRLTVL.

This rearrangement joins TRBV28 to TRBJ2-2, with D unclear. Trimming removed 2 bases from V and 6 bases from J, with 7 bases in between. Germline assignment: CDR1 MDHEN and CDR2 SYDVKM. There are 13 residues in the CDR3. In nucleotides, the CDR3 is TGTGCCAGCAGTTTAACCTTTCCCGGGGAGCTGTTTTTT. It encodes CASSLTFPGELFF.

This sequence joins TRBV18 and TRBJ2-5, with D perhaps TRBD2 (5 bases). Germline V gene sequence: CDR1 KGHSH, CDR2 LQKENI. The CDR3 has 16 amino acids. Trimming stripped 1 base from V and 6 bases from J, with 18 bases between. This chain's CDR3 is CASSPLVSPDSKTQYF. The CDR3 region has the DNA TGTGCCAGCTCACCACTCGTTTCCCCGGACTCGAAGACCCAGTACTTC.

The CDR3 region is CASWYRKNTEAFF. The CDR3 DNA follows: TGTGCCAGTTGGTATAGGAAGAACACTGAAGCTTTCTTT. V and J are TRBV19 and TRBJ1-1; D is uncertain. The CDR3 loop spans 13 amino acids. V was pared by 8 bases and J by 1 base, with 11 bases between. The germline V gene has CDR1 LNHDA and CDR2 SQIVND (reference sequence).

This clone appeared a single time. The chain uses TRBV28 and TRBJ2-7, with 11 bases matching TRBD2. The CDR3 consists of 16 residues. Germline V lookup: CDR1 MDHEN, CDR2 SYDVKM. The trim removed 5 bases at V and 1 base at J, leaving 7 bases unmatched. CDR3 nucleotide sequence: TGTGCCAGCAGTAACCCGGGACTAGCGGATTCCTACGAGCAGTACTTC. Its protein product is CASSNPGLADSYEQYF.

The J gene is TRBJ2-5, the V gene TRBV19; a possible D gene is TRBD2 (5 bases). Trimming left V 3 bases short and J 3 bases short, with 11 bases between. CDR3 size: 14 residues. The V gene's germline CDR1 is LNHDA and CDR2 SQIVND (reference sequence). The CDR3 here is CASSIIAGEETQYF. CDR3 sequence (DNA): TGTGCCAGTAGTATTATAGCCGGGGAAGAGACCCAGTACTTC.

The chain carries TRBV4-1 and TRBJ2-1, with TRBD2 matching 14 bases. This CDR3 is 19 amino acids long. J gave up 9 bases and V 1 base, and 14 bases lay outside the gene matches. CDR1 is MGHRA and CDR2 is YSYEKL in the germline V gene. This CDR3 reads CASSQAKYSGTSGSAEQFF. The CDR3 nucleotides read TGCGCCAGCAGCCAAGCTAAGTACTCCGGGACTAGCGGGAGTGCTGAGCAGTTCTTC.